The count of the clone carrying this T cell receptor beta chain is one. This sample was included in a study of T cell responses to AZD1222 COVID-19 vaccine. CDR1 is MNHEY and CDR2 is SMNVEV in the germline V gene (reference sequence). The CDR3 is 15 residues long. The V end was cut by 6 bases, the J end by 5 bases, with 19 bases between. Generated by immunoSEQ multiplex PCR, the TCRdb table keeps only in-frame clones and is missing some. The table lists roughly 180,000 clones, 80% to 90% of them singletons. The chain uses TRBV27 and TRBJ2-5; D may be TRBD1 (5 bases). The TCR sequence derives from an adult in good health. The sequencing used peripheral blood, collected on day 0 of AZD1222 vaccination. DNA of the CDR3: TGTGCCAGCAGGCCTGCTGGGGCCCAGACTGAGACCCAGTACTTC. Translation: CASRPAGAQTETQYF.